This T cell receptor beta chain was identified in a study of cytomegalovirus exposure and HLA in healthy donors. The CDR3 sequence is 14 residues long. Trimming stripped 4 bases from V and 8 bases from J, with 13 bases between. Germline V CDR1 and CDR2: SGHRS, YFSETQ. In the PCR, 60 Vbeta and 13 Jbeta primers were used. Generated by immunoSEQ multiplex PCR, the TCRdb table keeps only in-frame clones and is missing some. The data show 95,000 to 150,000 clones, under 80% seen once. The source of this sequence is a man in his 60s in good health and CMV-seropositive. The chain employs TRBV5-1 and TRBJ1-6, with D perhaps TRBD1 (6 bases). The sequencing sample was made of PBMCs. Here the CDR3 DNA reads TGCGCCAGCAGCGAAGGACAGACGGATTCACCCCTCCACTTT. The encoded protein is CASSEGQTDSPLHF.